This entry describes one TCR beta chain. The method was immunoSEQ multiplex PCR; TCRdb's version includes in-frame clones alone and lacks a portion of them. The sample lists around 300,000 clones; 75% to 85% were seen once. The sample belongs to a study of blood T cell repertoires in COVID-19. The source material was peripheral blood. The source is a human donor in a cohort sampled during active COVID-19.

The CDR3 region has the DNA TGCGCCAGCAGCCCGGGACACTTTATAGGGGAGCAGTTCTTC. Translated, it gives CASSPGHFIGEQFF. J is TRBJ2-1 and V is TRBV5-1; possible D gene TRBD1, 6 bases. The CDR3 runs 14 residues. V lost 4 bases, J lost 10 bases, and 18 bases lay in between. Germline lookup yields CDR1 SGHRS and CDR2 YFSETQ.